The rows below give T cell receptor beta chains drawn from one sample of a study of shared clonotypes between healthy human individuals. Only in-frame clones appear in the TCRdb table, and some are missing; sequencing was by immunoSEQ multiplex PCR. The sample includes 2 million to 2.5 million clones, more than 85% of them seen just once. The sample taken for sequencing was naive CD4+ T cells from PBMCs. The source is a man younger than 35 in good health. Some clones in this sample may be carry-over from other donors' samples. CDR3s include the opening cysteine and the closing phenylalanine or tryptophan. D genes are given only for firm matches. The listing skips clone size in some rows; elsewhere it reads once, few, many or a size class.

v_call,d_call,clone_size,j_call,cdr3_aa,cdr3_nt
TRBV7-9,TRBD2,NA,TRBJ2-5,CASSFRAGGGQETQYF,TGTGCCAGCAGCTTTAGGGCGGGAGGGGGCCAAGAGACCCAGTACTTC
TRBV9,NA,NA,TRBJ1-4,CASSVGVLANEKLFF,TGTGCCAGCAGCGTAGGGGTTTTAGCTAATGAAAAACTGTTTTTT
TRBV6-1,TRBD1,NA,TRBJ2-7,CASREGQSYEQYF,TGTGCCAGCAGAGAGGGACAGAGCTACGAGCAGTACTTC
TRBV18,TRBD2,NA,TRBJ2-3,CASSLAGTSTDTQYF,TGTGCCAGCTCACTAGCGGGAACGAGCACAGATACGCAGTATTTT
TRBV4-3,NA,NA,TRBJ2-3,CASSQLLGTDTQYF,TGCGCCAGCAGCCAACTACTGGGGACAGATACGCAGTATTTT
TRBV11-2,TRBD1,once,TRBJ2-1,CASSVRGLSYNEQFF,TGTGCCAGCAGCGTCAGGGGGCTTTCCTACAATGAGCAGTTCTTC
TRBV6-1,TRBD2,NA,TRBJ2-7,CASSGLAGEQYF,TGTGCCAGCAGTGGACTAGCGGGAGAGCAGTACTTC
TRBV28,NA,NA,TRBJ2-7,CASRGNYEQYF,TGTGCCAGCAGAGGGAACTACGAGCAGTACTTC
TRBV12-5,NA,NA,TRBJ2-1,CASGRSGRYNEQFF,TGTGCTAGTGGTCGTTCGGGGCGGTACAATGAGCAGTTCTTC
TRBV5-1,TRBD1,NA,TRBJ1-2,CASMFGTGYGYTF,TGCGCCAGCATGTTTGGGACAGGGTATGGCTACACCTTC
TRBV7-7,NA,NA,TRBJ2-7,CASSLADGTYEQYF,TGTGCCAGCAGCTTAGCTGACGGAACCTACGAGCAGTACTTC
TRBV5-1,NA,NA,TRBJ1-5,CASSLGESQPQHF,TGCGCCAGCAGCTTGGGCGAGAGTCAGCCCCAGCATTTT
TRBV5-4,TRBD2,NA,TRBJ2-5,CASSLDSGTTQGAQYF,TGTGCCAGCAGCTTGGATAGCGGGACCACCCAAGGGGCCCAGTACTTC
TRBV19,TRBD1,NA,TRBJ1-1,CASRGQKNTEAFF,TGTGCCAGTAGGGGACAGAAGAACACTGAAGCTTTCTTT
TRBV7-2,TRBD2,NA,TRBJ2-1,CASSPGILSGREEQFF,TGTGCCAGCAGCCCCGGGATCCTTAGCGGGAGAGAAGAGCAGTTCTTC
TRBV7-9,NA,NA,TRBJ2-1,CASEGGTSYNEQFF,TGTGCCAGTGAAGGGGGTACCTCCTACAATGAGCAGTTCTTC
TRBV29-1,NA,NA,TRBJ2-7,CSVGRAPPYEQYF,TGCAGCGTTGGGCGAGCTCCTCCCTACGAGCAGTACTTC
TRBV28,NA,NA,TRBJ2-4,CASSPQGLAKNIQYF,TGTGCCAGCAGTCCACAGGGTCTAGCCAAAAACATTCAGTACTTC
TRBV7-9,TRBD1,NA,TRBJ1-1,CASSRQVAGGTEAFF,TGTGCCAGCAGCCGACAGGTGGCAGGGGGAACTGAAGCTTTCTTT
TRBV5-1,TRBD1,NA,TRBJ2-7,CASRDRGQDEQYF,TGCGCCAGCAGAGACAGGGGGCAGGACGAGCAGTACTTC
TRBV5-7,NA,NA,TRBJ1-6,CASSLAQDPPSPLHF,TGTGCCAGCAGCTTGGCCCAGGACCCTCCATCACCCCTCCACTTT
TRBV6-6,NA,NA,TRBJ1-5,CASSYSRQVGSQPQHF,TGTGCCAGCAGTTACTCCAGGCAGGTGGGAAGTCAGCCCCAGCATTTT
TRBV9,TRBD2,NA,TRBJ2-7,CASSVAAGVGYEQYF,TGTGCCAGCAGCGTAGCGGCGGGAGTCGGGTACGAGCAGTACTTC
TRBV6-1,NA,NA,TRBJ1-1,CASTTGYTTNTEAFF,TGTGCCAGCACTACAGGGTACACAACGAACACTGAAGCTTTCTTT
TRBV6-1,NA,once,TRBJ1-5,CASRGPQPQHF,TGTGCCAGCAGAGGGCCACAGCCCCAGCATTTT
TRBV28,NA,NA,TRBJ2-3,CASSPLRHSTDTQYF,TGTGCCAGCAGTCCCCTCCGACACAGCACAGATACGCAGTATTTT
TRBV7-9,NA,NA,TRBJ2-1,CASSDRASRWEQFF,TGTGCCAGCAGCGACCGGGCATCTCGATGGGAGCAGTTCTTC
TRBV6-1,NA,NA,TRBJ1-5,CASSEQGDQPQHF,TGTGCCAGCAGTGAACAGGGAGATCAGCCCCAGCATTTT
TRBV5-4,NA,NA,TRBJ2-7,CASSFSSSNEQYF,TGTGCCAGCAGCTTTTCTAGTTCCAACGAGCAGTACTTC
TRBV28,TRBD2,once,TRBJ2-7,CASSIAGTRGFDRYEQYF,TGTGCCAGCAGTATTGCCGGGACTAGGGGTTTTGATAGGTACGAGCAGTACTTC
TRBV5-6,NA,few,TRBJ2-7,CASSPGGRSYEQYF,TGTGCCAGCAGCCCCGGGGGACGGTCCTACGAGCAGTACTTC
TRBV19,TRBD1,NA,TRBJ2-7,CARKEAGIGDRGVGPYF,TGTGCCAGAAAGGAGGCTGGTATCGGGGACAGGGGAGTGGGTCCGTACTTC
TRBV5-6,NA,once,TRBJ2-1,CASSLQGLNEQFF,TGTGCCAGCAGCTTGCAGGGTCTCAATGAGCAGTTCTTC
TRBV19,NA,NA,TRBJ1-1,CASMGGFGAFF,TGTGCCAGTATGGGGGGATTTGGAGCTTTCTTT
TRBV6-6,NA,NA,TRBJ2-2,CASSYLTERRTGELFF,TGTGCCAGCAGTTATTTGACAGAAAGGCGCACCGGGGAGCTGTTTTTT
TRBV5-1,NA,NA,TRBJ1-1,CASSHGRNTEAFF,TGCGCCAGCAGCCACGGCCGGAACACTGAAGCTTTCTTT
TRBV5-1,NA,NA,TRBJ2-7,CASSFQSGAGTSYEQYF,TGCGCCAGCAGCTTCCAATCTGGGGCCGGGACATCCTACGAGCAGTACTTC
TRBV6-1,NA,NA,TRBJ2-7,CASSEAPPPNGYEQYF,TGTGCCAGCAGTGAAGCCCCCCCACCGAATGGCTACGAGCAGTACTTC
TRBV5-6,NA,NA,TRBJ2-7,CASSDTSASYEQYF,TGTGCCAGCAGCGACACTTCAGCTTCCTACGAGCAGTACTTC
TRBV6-5,NA,NA,TRBJ1-2,CASSFQSGAQGYTF,TGTGCCAGCAGTTTTCAATCGGGGGCGCAAGGCTACACCTTC
TRBV9,NA,NA,TRBJ2-1,CASSVEARSYNEQFF,TGTGCCAGCAGCGTAGAGGCTCGCTCCTACAATGAGCAGTTCTTC
TRBV6-6,NA,NA,TRBJ2-7,CASSDIRTAYEQYF,TGTGCCAGCAGCGATATAAGGACAGCCTACGAGCAGTACTTC
TRBV6-4,NA,NA,TRBJ2-1,CASSDSVLSRNEQFF,TGTGCCAGCAGTGACTCTGTACTATCCCGCAATGAGCAGTTCTTC
TRBV5-1,TRBD1,NA,TRBJ2-7,CASSGTDYEQYF,TGCGCCAGCTCGGGGACAGACTACGAGCAGTACTTC
TRBV18,NA,NA,TRBJ2-7,CASSRGPGQPASYEQYF,TGTGCCAGCTCCCGAGGGCCCGGACAGCCCGCATCCTACGAGCAGTACTTC
TRBV6-1,TRBD1,NA,TRBJ2-1,CASSEVFSGTGGGNEQFF,TGTGCCAGCAGTGAAGTGTTTTCCGGGACAGGGGGCGGGAATGAGCAGTTCTTC
TRBV11-2,NA,NA,TRBJ2-1,CASSAARSYNEQFF,TGTGCCAGCAGCGCCGCCCGGTCGTACAATGAGCAGTTCTTC
TRBV15,TRBD2,NA,TRBJ2-7,CATSDRFRLAGVQEQYF,TGTGCCACCAGCGACCGTTTTAGACTAGCGGGAGTTCAAGAGCAGTACTTC
TRBV5-1,NA,once,TRBJ1-2,CASSLEGYGYTF,TGCGCCAGCAGCTTGGAAGGCTATGGCTACACCTTC
TRBV5-8,NA,NA,TRBJ2-2,CASEWPTGLPSRGNTGELFF,TGTGCCAGCGAGTGGCCAACGGGCCTCCCTTCCCGGGGAAACACCGGGGAGCTGTTTTTT
TRBV5-1,TRBD2,NA,TRBJ2-2,CASSLGASGRENTGELFF,TGCGCCAGCAGCTTGGGTGCTAGCGGGAGGGAAAACACCGGGGAGCTGTTTTTT
TRBV28,NA,few,TRBJ2-7,CASSGAGFTSYEQYF,TGTGCCAGCAGTGGCGCGGGTTTCACCTCCTACGAGCAGTACTTC
TRBV7-2,NA,once,TRBJ1-1,CASSLVMGMNTEAFF,TGTGCCAGCAGCTTAGTCATGGGTATGAACACTGAAGCTTTCTTT
TRBV4-1,NA,NA,TRBJ2-6,CASSQVNSAGANVLTF,TGCGCCAGCAGCCAAGTCAACAGTGCCGGGGCCAACGTCCTGACTTTC
TRBV18,NA,NA,TRBJ2-7,CASSAIALGEQYF,TGTGCCAGCTCAGCGATAGCTCTCGGCGAGCAGTACTTC
TRBV6-6,NA,NA,TRBJ1-1,CASTNSLGGGDTEAFF,TGTGCCAGCACCAACTCACTAGGGGGTGGTGACACTGAAGCTTTCTTT